The rows below give T cell receptor beta chains drawn from one sample of a study of cytomegalovirus exposure and HLA in healthy donors. Clones were read by immunoSEQ multiplex PCR, and TCRdb kept only the in-frame ones, dropping some. This sample yields 130,000 or so clones, of which 75% are seen a single time; about 3.5% belongs to the top ten. What was sequenced was PBMCs. The receptors shown here come from a man aged 40-55 years in good health and CMV-seronegative. The CDR3 runs from the conserved cysteine through the conserved F or W. A D gene is named only where the DNA matches it firmly. A row's size may be missing; if present it is once, few, many or a size class.

d_gene	v_gene	abundance	j_gene	CDR3aa	CDR3nt
.	TRBV2	.	TRBJ1-6	CASSDTGRNSPLHF	TGTGCCAGCAGCGATACAGGGCGTAATTCACCCCTCCACTTT
.	TRBV10-2	.	TRBJ2-3	CASISTDTQYF	TGCGCCAGCATTTCGACAGATACGCAGTATTTT
.	TRBV2	.	TRBJ2-7	CATIKGRGTPSSYEQYF	TGTGCCACTATAAAGGGGAGGGGGACCCCTTCCTCCTACGAGCAGTACTTC
TRBD1	TRBV6-1	.	TRBJ1-5	CASSGGTGGSNQPQHF	TGTGCCAGCAGTGGCGGGACAGGGGGAAGCAATCAGCCCCAGCATTTT
TRBD1	TRBV7-2	few	TRBJ1-1	CASMLSRDRGEAFF	TGTGCCAGCATGCTGTCCCGGGACAGGGGTGAAGCTTTCTTT
.	TRBV7-3	few	TRBJ2-1	CASSLSRGGEQFF	TGTGCCAGCAGCTTATCGAGGGGGGGAGAGCAGTTCTTC
TRBD1	TRBV28	.	TRBJ2-5	CASSDRGLQETQYF	TGTGCCAGCAGTGACAGGGGGCTCCAAGAGACCCAGTACTTC
.	TRBV6-1	few	TRBJ2-7	CASSVSGTPSYEQYF	TGTGCCAGCAGTGTATCCGGGACACCTTCCTACGAGCAGTACTTC
TRBD2	TRBV10-2	.	TRBJ2-2	CASGREGAGELFF	TGCGCCAGCGGGAGGGAAGGAGCCGGGGAGCTGTTTTTT
.	TRBV6-1	few	TRBJ1-1	CASSVGGGNTEAFF	TGTGCCAGCAGTGTCGGGGGGGGAAACACTGAAGCTTTCTTT
TRBD2	TRBV4-1	few	TRBJ2-7	CASSTPEERGNEQYF	TGCGCCAGCAGCACCCCGGAAGAGCGGGGGAACGAGCAGTACTTC
.	TRBV2	.	TRBJ2-7	CASSETRFSYEQYF	TGTGCCAGCAGCGAAACGAGGTTTTCCTACGAGCAGTACTTC
.	TRBV5-5	.	TRBJ1-2	CASSDGTNYGYTF	TGTGCCAGCAGCGACGGGACTAACTATGGCTACACCTTC
TRBD1	TRBV4-1	.	TRBJ1-2	CASSQLVQGNYGYTF	TGCGCCAGCAGCCAGTTGGTACAGGGGAACTATGGCTACACCTTC
.	TRBV21-1	once	TRBJ2-5	CASRTTGEETQYF	TGTGCCAGCCGGACCACAGGGGAAGAGACCCAGTACTTC
.	TRBV15	.	TRBJ1-1	CATSRGTVGVGAEAFF	TGTGCCACCAGCAGAGGGACAGTGGGCGTCGGAGCGGAAGCTTTCTTT